The present T cell receptor beta chain was sequenced within a study of T cell responses to AZD1222 COVID-19 vaccine. Points from the study as a whole: Of the AZD1222 recipients, only five to seven were seropositive at baseline. Spike-specific TCRs gained breadth and depth after people received two AZD1222 doses.

The assay was immunoSEQ multiplex PCR, and TCRdb's table has in-frame clones only and misses some. The data show approximately 20,000 clones, approximately 80% seen once. Details on this clone: Its target is unknown.

CDR1 is GTSNPN, CDR2 SVGIG, per germline (reference sequence). This CDR3 comprises 18 residues. After removal of 0 bases from V and 4 bases from J, the junction contained 13 bases not matched to a gene. The specimen comprised peripheral blood, sampled on day 0 of AZD1222 vaccination. The sequence derives from an adult in good health. This chain joins TRBV30 and TRBJ2-1; 9 positions match TRBD2. CDR3 coding DNA: TGTGCCTGGAGTGTAGCGCTAACGGGACTAGCTGGGTACAATGAGCAGTTCTTC. Its translation is CAWSVALTGLAGYNEQFF.